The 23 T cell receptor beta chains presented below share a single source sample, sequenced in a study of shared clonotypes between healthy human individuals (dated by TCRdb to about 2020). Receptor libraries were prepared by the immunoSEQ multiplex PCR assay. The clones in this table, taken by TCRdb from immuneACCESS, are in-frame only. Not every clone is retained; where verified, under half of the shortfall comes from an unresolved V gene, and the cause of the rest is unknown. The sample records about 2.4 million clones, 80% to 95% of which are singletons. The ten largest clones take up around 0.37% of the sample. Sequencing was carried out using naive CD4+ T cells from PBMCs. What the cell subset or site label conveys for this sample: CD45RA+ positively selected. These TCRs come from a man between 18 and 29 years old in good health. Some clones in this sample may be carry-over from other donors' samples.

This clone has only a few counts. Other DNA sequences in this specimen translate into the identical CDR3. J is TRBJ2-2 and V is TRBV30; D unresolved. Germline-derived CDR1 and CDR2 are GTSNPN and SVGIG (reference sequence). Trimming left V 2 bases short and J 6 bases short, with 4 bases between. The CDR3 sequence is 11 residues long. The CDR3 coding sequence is TGTGCCTGGAGTCGTGCCGGGGAGCTGTTTTTT. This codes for CAWSRAGELFF.

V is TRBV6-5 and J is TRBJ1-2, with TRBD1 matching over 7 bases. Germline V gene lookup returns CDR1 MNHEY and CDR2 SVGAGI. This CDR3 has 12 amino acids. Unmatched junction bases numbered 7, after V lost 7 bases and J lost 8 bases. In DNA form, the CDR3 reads TGTGCCAGCACCCTCAGGGGGTGGGGCTACACCTTC. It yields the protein CASTLRGWGYTF.

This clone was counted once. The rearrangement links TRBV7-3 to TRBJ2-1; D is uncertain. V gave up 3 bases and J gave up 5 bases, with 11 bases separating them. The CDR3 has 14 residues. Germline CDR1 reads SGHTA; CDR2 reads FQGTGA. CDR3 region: CASSFSDLNNEQFF. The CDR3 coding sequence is TGTGCCAGCAGCTTTTCAGACTTGAACAATGAGCAGTTCTTC.

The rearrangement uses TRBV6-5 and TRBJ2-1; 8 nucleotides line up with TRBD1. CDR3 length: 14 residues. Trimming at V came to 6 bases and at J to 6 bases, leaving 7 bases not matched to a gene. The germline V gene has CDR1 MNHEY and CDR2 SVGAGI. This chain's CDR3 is CASRSDRGSNEQFF. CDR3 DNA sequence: TGTGCCAGCAGGTCAGACAGGGGTTCCAATGAGCAGTTCTTC.

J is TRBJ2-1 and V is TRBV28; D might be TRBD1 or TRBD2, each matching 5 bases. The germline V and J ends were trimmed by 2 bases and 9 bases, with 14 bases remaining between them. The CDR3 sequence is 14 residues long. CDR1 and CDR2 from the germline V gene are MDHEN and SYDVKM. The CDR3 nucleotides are TGTGCCAGCAGTTTACAGGGAATCCGGGGTGAGCAGTTCTTC. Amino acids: CASSLQGIRGEQFF.

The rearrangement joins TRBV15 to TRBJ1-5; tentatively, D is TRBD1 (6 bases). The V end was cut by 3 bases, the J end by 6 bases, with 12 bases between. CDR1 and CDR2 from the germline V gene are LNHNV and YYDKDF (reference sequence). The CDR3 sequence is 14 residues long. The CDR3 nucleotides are TGTGCCACCAGCAGGACCGACAGGTTTCAGCCCCAGCATTTT. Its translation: CATSRTDRFQPQHF.

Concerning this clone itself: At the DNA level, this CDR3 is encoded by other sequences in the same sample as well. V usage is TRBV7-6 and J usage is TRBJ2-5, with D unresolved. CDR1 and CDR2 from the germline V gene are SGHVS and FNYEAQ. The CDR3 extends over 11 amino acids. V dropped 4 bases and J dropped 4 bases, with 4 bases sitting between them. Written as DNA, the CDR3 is TGTGCCAGCAGCTCTGGAGAGACCCAGTACTTC. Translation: CASSSGETQYF.

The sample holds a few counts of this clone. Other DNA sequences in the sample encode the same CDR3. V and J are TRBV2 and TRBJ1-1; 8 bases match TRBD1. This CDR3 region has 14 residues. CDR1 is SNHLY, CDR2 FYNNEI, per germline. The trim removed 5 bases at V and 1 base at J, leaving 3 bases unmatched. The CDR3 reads CASSRQGANTEAFF. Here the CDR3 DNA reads TGTGCCAGCAGTAGGCAGGGGGCGAACACTGAAGCTTTCTTT.

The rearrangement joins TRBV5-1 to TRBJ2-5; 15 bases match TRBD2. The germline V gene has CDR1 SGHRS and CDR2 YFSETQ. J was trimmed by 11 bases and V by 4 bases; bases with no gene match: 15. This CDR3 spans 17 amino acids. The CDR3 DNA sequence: TGCGCCAGCAGCCCCGGGACTAGCGGGAGGCCCTCCGTTGAGCAGTACTTC. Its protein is CASSPGTSGRPSVEQYF.

CDR3 DNA sequence: TGTGCCAGCAGTCAGGACAGGGGGCGCAATGAGCAGTTCTTC. Amino acid sequence: CASSQDRGRNEQFF. The genes are TRBV28 and TRBJ2-1; 11 nucleotides line up with TRBD1. In germline, CDR1 is MDHEN, CDR2 SYDVKM. V was pared by 5 bases and J by 6 bases, with 3 bases of the junction left unmatched. This CDR3 contains 14 residues.

In DNA form, the CDR3 reads TGTGCCAGCAGCTGGGGGAGCACAGATACGCAGTATTTT. This sequence encodes CASSWGSTDTQYF. The gene calls are TRBV7-3 and TRBJ2-3; D assignment may be TRBD1 or TRBD2 (5 bases each). Trimming cost V 4 bases and J 0 bases, with 5 bases left between them. This CDR3 contains 13 residues. Germline V lookup: CDR1 SGHTA, CDR2 FQGTGA.

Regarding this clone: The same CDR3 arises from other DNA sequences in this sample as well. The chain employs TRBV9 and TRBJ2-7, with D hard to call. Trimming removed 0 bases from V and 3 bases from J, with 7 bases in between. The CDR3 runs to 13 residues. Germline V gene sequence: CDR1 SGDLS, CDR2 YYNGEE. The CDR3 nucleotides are TGTGCCAGCAGCGTAGACGGTGTCTACGAGCAGTACTTC. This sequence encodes CASSVDGVYEQYF.

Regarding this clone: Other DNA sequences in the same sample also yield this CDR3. CDR3 nucleotides: TGTGCCAGCTCACAAGCGGGAGGCAGCTACGAGCAGTACTTC. It is translated as CASSQAGGSYEQYF. The gene calls are TRBV18 and TRBJ2-7; TRBD2 agrees at 9 bases. Germline trimming cut 4 bases from V and 3 bases from J; bases unmatched to any gene: 4. The CDR3 consists of 14 residues. Germline V CDR1 and CDR2: KGHSH, LQKENI. Looking up the rest from reference TRBV18 and TRBJ2-7 gives the full variable domain: NAGVMQNPRHLVRRRGQEARLRCSPMKGHSHVYWYRQLPEEGLKFMVYLQKENIIDESGMPKERFSAEFPKEGPSILRIQQVVRGDSAAYFCASSQAGGSYEQYFGPGTRLTVT.

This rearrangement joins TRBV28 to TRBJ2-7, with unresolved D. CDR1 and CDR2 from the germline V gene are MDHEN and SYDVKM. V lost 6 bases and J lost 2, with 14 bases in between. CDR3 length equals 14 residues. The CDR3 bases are TGTGCCAGCAGATCTCCCCGGAATGCCTACGAGCAGTACTTC. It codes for CASRSPRNAYEQYF.

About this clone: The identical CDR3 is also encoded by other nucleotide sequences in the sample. The CDR3 nucleotides read TGTGCCAGCAGCTTGGGACAGGGCGCTGGAAACACCATATATTTT. Translation gives CASSLGQGAGNTIYF. The V and J genes are TRBV5-4 and TRBJ1-3; TRBD1 matches at 7 bases. Germline values: CDR1 SGHNT, CDR2 YYREEE (reference sequence). This CDR3 comprises 15 residues. Trimming removed 0 bases from V and 2 bases from J; junction bases left unmatched: 2.

CDR3 loop: CASSLEAYPDSGNTIYF. CDR3 nucleotide sequence: TGTGCCAGCAGCTTAGAGGCGTATCCGGACTCTGGAAACACCATATATTTT. The chain carries TRBV11-2 and TRBJ1-3, with D unresolved. The CDR3 spans 17 residues. Germline V gene sequence: CDR1 SGHAT, CDR2 FQNNGV. V shed 0 bases and J shed 0 bases, with 12 bases lying between them.

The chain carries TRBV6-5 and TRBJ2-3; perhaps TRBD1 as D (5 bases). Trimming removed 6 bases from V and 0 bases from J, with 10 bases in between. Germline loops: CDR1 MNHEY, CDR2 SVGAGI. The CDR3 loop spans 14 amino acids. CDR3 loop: CASRSTASTDTQYF. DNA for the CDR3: TGTGCCAGCAGATCGACAGCTAGCACAGATACGCAGTATTTT.

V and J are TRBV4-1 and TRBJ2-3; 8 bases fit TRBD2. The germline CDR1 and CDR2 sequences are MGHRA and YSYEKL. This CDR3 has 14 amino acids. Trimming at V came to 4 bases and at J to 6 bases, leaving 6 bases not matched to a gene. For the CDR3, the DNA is TGCGCCAGCAGCCCCGAGCCTAGCGGGGATACGCAGTATTTT. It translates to CASSPEPSGDTQYF.

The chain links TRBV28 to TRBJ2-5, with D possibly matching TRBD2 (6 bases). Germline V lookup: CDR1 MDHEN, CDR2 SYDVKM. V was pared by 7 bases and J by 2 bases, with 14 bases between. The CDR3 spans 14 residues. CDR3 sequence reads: CASTGGLRQETQYF. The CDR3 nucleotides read TGTGCCAGCACCGGGGGACTCAGGCAAGAGACCCAGTACTTC.

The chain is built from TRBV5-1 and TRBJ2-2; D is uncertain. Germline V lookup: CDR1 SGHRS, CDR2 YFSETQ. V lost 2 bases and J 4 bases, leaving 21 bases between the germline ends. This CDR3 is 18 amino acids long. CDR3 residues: CASSFDKILTESTGELFF. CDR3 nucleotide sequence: TGCGCCAGCAGCTTCGATAAAATTCTTACCGAGAGCACCGGGGAGCTGTTTTTT.

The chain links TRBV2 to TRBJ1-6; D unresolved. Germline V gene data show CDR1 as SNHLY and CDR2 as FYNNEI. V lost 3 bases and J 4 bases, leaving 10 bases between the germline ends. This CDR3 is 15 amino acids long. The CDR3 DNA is TGTGCCAGCAGTGATTATTCCCTGTATAATTCACCCCTCCACTTT. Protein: CASSDYSLYNSPLHF.

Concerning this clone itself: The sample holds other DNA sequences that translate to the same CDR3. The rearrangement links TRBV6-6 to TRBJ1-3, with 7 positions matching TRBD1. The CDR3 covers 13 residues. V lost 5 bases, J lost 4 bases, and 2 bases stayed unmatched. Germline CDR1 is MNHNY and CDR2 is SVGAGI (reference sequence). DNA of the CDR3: TGTGCCAGCAGTCCAGGGGGGGGAAACACCATATATTTT. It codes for CASSPGGGNTIYF.

CDR3 sequence: CASSQQEWGESTDTQYF. The CDR3 nucleotides read TGCGCCAGCAGCCAACAAGAATGGGGGGAAAGCACAGATACGCAGTATTTT. The chain links TRBV4-3 to TRBJ2-3; tentative D call: TRBD2 (6 bases). The germline V and J ends were trimmed by 2 bases and 0 bases, with 15 bases remaining between them. This CDR3 has 17 amino acids. The V gene's germline CDR1 is LGHNA and CDR2 YSLEER.